The 10 T cell receptor beta chains in this list originate from one sample, sequenced in a study of cytomegalovirus exposure and HLA in healthy donors. Clones were sequenced by immunoSEQ multiplex PCR, and TCRdb holds only the in-frame ones, with some missing. Seen here are 150,000 to 200,000 clones, about 90% observed once, and the top ten hold 10%. The sample consisted of PBMCs. These receptors were obtained from a woman younger than 30 in good health and CMV-seropositive.

V usage is TRBV7-8 and J usage is TRBJ2-3; no reliable D call. V was pared by 3 bases and J by 2 bases, with 9 bases between. The CDR3 has 14 residues. The germline gives CDR1 SGHVS, CDR2 FQNEAQ. The CDR3 reads CASSFTEYTDTQYF. In DNA form, the CDR3 reads TGTGCCAGCAGCTTTACAGAATACACAGATACGCAGTATTTT.

With respect to this clone: The junction and the germline gene differ at one end; a read error may be behind it. J is TRBJ1-5 and V is TRBV6-1, with 8 positions matching TRBD1. Germline V lookup: CDR1 MNHNS, CDR2 SASEGT. The CDR3 totals 15 residues. The CDR3 protein is CASRDAGGFGQPQHF. The CDR3 DNA sequence: TGTGCCAGCCGTGACGCAGGGGGCTTTGGGCAGCCCCAGCATTTT.

The chain uses TRBV5-6 and TRBJ2-1; 7 bases match TRBD1. V dropped 6 bases and J dropped 4; count of bases not matched to a gene: 10. CDR3 length equals 15 residues. Germline CDR1 SGHDT, CDR2 YYEEEE. CDR3 sequence reads: CASITGTEKYNEQFF. DNA of the CDR3: TGTGCCAGCATCACCGGGACAGAGAAGTACAATGAGCAGTTCTTC.

This clone was found a few times. The rearrangement joins TRBV4-3 to TRBJ2-5, with 8 bases fitting TRBD1. The J segment lost 5 bases and the V segment lost 0 bases, leaving 5 bases of the junction unmatched. This CDR3 region has 15 residues. In germline, CDR1 is LGHNA, CDR2 YSLEER. The DNA for the CDR3 is TGCGCCAGCAGCCAAGAACAGGGGGTTTGGGAGACCCAGTACTTC. Protein sequence: CASSQEQGVWETQYF.

The chain recombines TRBV5-8 with TRBJ2-2, with D possibly being TRBD2 (6 bases). The CDR3 is 15 residues long. Germline CDR1 is SGHTS and CDR2 is YDEGEE. Trimming took off 0 bases at V and 8 bases at J, with 14 bases between the two ends. The CDR3 loop reads CASSLGDFETGELFF. CDR3 in DNA: TGTGCCAGCAGCTTGGGGGACTTCGAGACGGGGGAGCTGTTTTTT.

This sequence joins TRBV28 and TRBJ1-5, with D maybe TRBD1 (5 bases). The CDR3 is 15 amino acids. V was pared by 6 bases and J by 4 bases, with 16 bases between. Germline V CDR1 and CDR2: MDHEN, SYDVKM. CDR3 residues: CASRLLDRTNQPQHF. The CDR3 DNA sequence: TGTGCCAGCAGACTCTTAGACAGAACAAATCAGCCCCAGCATTTT.

This clone was observed a handful of times. The chain recombines TRBV5-1 with TRBJ2-7; 7 bases line up with TRBD2. Germline values: CDR1 SGHRS, CDR2 YFSETQ. This CDR3 has 13 residues. The J segment lost 4 bases and the V segment lost 6 bases, leaving 7 bases of the junction unmatched. The CDR3 protein is CASNGLGMYEQYF. The CDR3 DNA sequence: TGCGCCAGCAACGGACTAGGAATGTACGAGCAGTACTTC.

The chain uses TRBV9 and TRBJ2-3; possible D gene TRBD1, 5 bases. V dropped 6 bases and J dropped 2 bases, with 16 bases sitting between them. Germline CDR1 is SGDLS and CDR2 is YYNGEE. The CDR3 totals 15 residues. CDR3: CASTSGYYSTDTQYF. The CDR3 DNA sequence: TGTGCCAGCACCTCAGGGTACTACTCCACAGATACGCAGTATTTT. Complete variable domain (other parts from reference TRBV9 and TRBJ2-3): DSGVTQTPKHLITATGQRVTLRCSPRSGDLSVYWYQQSLDQGLQFLIQYYNGEERAKGNILERFSAQQFPDLHSELNLSSLELGDSALYFCASTSGYYSTDTQYFGPGTRLTVL.

As DNA, the CDR3 is TGTGCCAGTAGGGAGGGACCCAACTATGGCTACACCTTC. Translation gives CASREGPNYGYTF. The chain combines TRBV19 with TRBJ1-2; D is possibly TRBD1 (5 bases). This CDR3 region has 13 residues. The germline V and J ends were trimmed by 6 bases and 2 bases, with 10 bases remaining between them. Germline values: CDR1 LNHDA, CDR2 SQIVND (reference sequence).

The chain recombines TRBV29-1 with TRBJ2-1, with D uncertain. CDR3 length: 14 amino acids. Trimming pared 3 bases from V and 1 base from J, leaving 10 bases between. CDR1 and CDR2 from the germline V gene are SQVTM and ANQGSEA. The DNA for the CDR3 is TGCAGCGTTGACGAAGCGAGTTCCTACAATGAGCAGTTCTTC. Amino acid sequence: CSVDEASSYNEQFF.